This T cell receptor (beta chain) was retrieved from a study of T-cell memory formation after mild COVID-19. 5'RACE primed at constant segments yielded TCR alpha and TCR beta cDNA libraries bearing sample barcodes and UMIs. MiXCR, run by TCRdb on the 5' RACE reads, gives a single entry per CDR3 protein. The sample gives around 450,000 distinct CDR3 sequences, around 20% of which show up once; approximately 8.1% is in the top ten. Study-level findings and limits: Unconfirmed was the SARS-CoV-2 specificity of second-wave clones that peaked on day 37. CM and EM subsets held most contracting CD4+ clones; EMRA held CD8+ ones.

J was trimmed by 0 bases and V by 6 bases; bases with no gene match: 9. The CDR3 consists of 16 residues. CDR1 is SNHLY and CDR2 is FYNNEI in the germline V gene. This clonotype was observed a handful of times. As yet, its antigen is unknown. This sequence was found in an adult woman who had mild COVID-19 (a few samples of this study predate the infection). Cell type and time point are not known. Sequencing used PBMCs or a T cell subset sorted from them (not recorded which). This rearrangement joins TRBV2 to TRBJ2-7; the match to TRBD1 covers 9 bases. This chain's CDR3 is CASRRPGQGLSYEQYF. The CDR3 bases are TGTGCCAGCAGGAGACCGGGACAGGGCCTCTCCTACGAGCAGTACTTC.